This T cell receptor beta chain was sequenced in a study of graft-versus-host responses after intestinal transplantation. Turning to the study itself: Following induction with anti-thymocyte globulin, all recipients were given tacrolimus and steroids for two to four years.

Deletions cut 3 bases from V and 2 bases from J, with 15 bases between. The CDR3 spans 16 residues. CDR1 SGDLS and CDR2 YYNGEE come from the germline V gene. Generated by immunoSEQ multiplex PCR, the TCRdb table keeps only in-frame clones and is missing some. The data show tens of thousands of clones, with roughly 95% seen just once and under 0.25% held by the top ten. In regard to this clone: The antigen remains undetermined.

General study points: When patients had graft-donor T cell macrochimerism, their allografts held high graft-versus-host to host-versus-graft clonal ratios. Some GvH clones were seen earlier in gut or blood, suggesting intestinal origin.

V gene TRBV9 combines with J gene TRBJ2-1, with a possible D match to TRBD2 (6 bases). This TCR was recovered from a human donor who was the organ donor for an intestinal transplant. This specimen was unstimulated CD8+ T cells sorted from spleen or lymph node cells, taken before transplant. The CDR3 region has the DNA TGTGCCAGCAGCGAGGACGGGGGAGGTACCTACAATGAGCAGTTCTTC. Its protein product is CASSEDGGGTYNEQFF.